This passage covers 8 T cell receptor beta chains from one sample sequenced in a study of T cell responses to AZD1222 COVID-19 vaccine. Repertoires were generated with immunoSEQ multiplex PCR, while TCRdb's copy carries only in-frame clones and drops some. The sample includes about 120,000 clones, roughly 87% of them seen just once. The specimen comprised peripheral blood, sampled 28 days after the second AZD1222 dose. The receptors stem from an adult who received the AZD1222 COVID-19 vaccine.

The gene calls are TRBV18 and TRBJ1-5; D remains unclear. The CDR3 covers 16 residues. V was pared by 3 bases and J by 0 bases, with 12 bases between. Germline-derived CDR1 and CDR2 are KGHSH and LQKENI. The CDR3 nucleotides are TGTGCCAGCTCACCCTCCGGACTTTATAGCAATCAGCCCCAGCATTTT. Amino acid sequence: CASSPSGLYSNQPQHF.

This sequence joins TRBV7-8 and TRBJ2-2, with D uncertain. The CDR3 is made up of 17 amino acids. The germline CDR1 and CDR2 sequences are SGHVS and FQNEAQ. The V end was cut by 5 bases, the J end by 5 bases, with 21 bases between. The CDR3 sequence is CASSPLATRAPTGELFF. For the CDR3, the DNA is TGTGCCAGCAGCCCACTGGCTACAAGGGCTCCGACCGGGGAGCTGTTTTTT.

The gene calls are TRBV27 and TRBJ1-6; no definite D call. V lost 5 bases and J lost 0, with 8 bases in between. Germline CDR1 and CDR2: MNHEY and SMNVEV (reference sequence). This CDR3 comprises 15 residues. Here the CDR3 DNA reads TGTGCCAGCAGTCCAAGGACCTCCTATAATTCACCCCTCCACTTT. It specifies CASSPRTSYNSPLHF.

V usage is TRBV5-1 and J usage is TRBJ2-3; D uncertain. CDR1 and CDR2 (germline): SGHRS, YFSETQ. This CDR3 is 15 amino acids long. V was trimmed by 7 bases and J by 0 bases, leaving 15 bases between them. The CDR3 DNA reads TGCGCCAGCCTGATGGACGGTGCTAGCACAGATACGCAGTATTTT. Amino acid sequence: CASLMDGASTDTQYF.

The gene calls are TRBV7-9 and TRBJ2-5, with 15 bases lining up with TRBD2. Germline V gives CDR1 SEHNR, CDR2 FQNEAQ (reference sequence). This CDR3 is built from 20 residues. V lost 5 bases, J lost 5 bases, and 18 bases stayed unmatched. The CDR3 region is CASSIGLAGGVMLRGETQYF. The CDR3 DNA reads TGTGCCAGCAGCATTGGACTAGCGGGGGGGGTTATGTTGAGAGGGGAGACCCAGTACTTC.

J is TRBJ1-1 and V is TRBV5-4, with D possibly matching TRBD1 (5 bases). Germline values: CDR1 SGHNT, CDR2 YYREEE (reference sequence). Trimming cost V 4 bases and J 1 base, with 20 bases left between them. The CDR3 has 17 amino acids. The CDR3 region is CASSPKGVVRANTEAFF. The CDR3 DNA reads TGTGCCAGCAGCCCGAAAGGAGTAGTCAGGGCGAACACTGAAGCTTTCTTT.

This clone was counted only a few times. The V call is TRBV7-9, the J call TRBJ1-3; D not certain. CDR3 size: 13 residues. The germline CDR1 and CDR2 sequences are SEHNR and FQNEAQ (reference sequence). Trimming took 1 base from V and 5 from J, leaving 6 bases between them. The CDR3 sequence is CASSLVPRNTIYF. The CDR3 nucleotides read TGTGCCAGCAGCTTAGTTCCTAGAAACACCATATATTTT.

The rearrangement uses TRBV3-1 (or the pseudogene TRBV3-2) and TRBJ1-4; 8 bases fit TRBD1. The junction had 7 bases not matched to a gene; V was cut back by 8 bases and J by 8 bases. This CDR3 region has 13 residues. Germline V gene data show CDR1 as LGHDT and CDR2 as YNNKEL (reference sequence). The CDR3: CASAGGTREKLFF. The CDR3, as DNA: TGTGCCAGCGCAGGGGGCACGAGGGAAAAACTGTTTTTT.